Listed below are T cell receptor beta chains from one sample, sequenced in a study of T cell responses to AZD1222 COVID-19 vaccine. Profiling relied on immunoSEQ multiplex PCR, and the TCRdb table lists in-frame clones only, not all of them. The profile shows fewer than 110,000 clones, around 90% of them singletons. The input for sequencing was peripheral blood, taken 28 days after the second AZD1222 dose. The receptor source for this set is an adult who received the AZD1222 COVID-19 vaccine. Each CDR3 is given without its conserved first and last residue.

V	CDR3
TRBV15	ATRQGGYNEQF
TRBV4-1	ASSQVGEGTEAF
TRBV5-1	ASRPLGAPSGNTIY
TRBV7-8	ASSLAGGPTDTQY
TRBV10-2	ASSESGGVYEQY
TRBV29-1	SVEAGDGTYEQY
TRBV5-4	ASSPGTGGTDTQY
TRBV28	ASSGRVYSTDTQY
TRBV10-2	ASRDGTVLLSF
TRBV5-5	ASRFDRLSYEQY
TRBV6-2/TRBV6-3	ASSFPLADSSYNEQF
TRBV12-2	ASRLARAGPTVRNTGELF
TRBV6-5	ASIERVGTEAF
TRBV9	ASSVGTDEETQY
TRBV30	AWRERGQGDNQPQH
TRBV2	ASRDLSSTDTQY
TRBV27	ASSLWGRTEAF
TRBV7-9	ASSRDSYGYT
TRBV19	ASSWAGGNNSPLH
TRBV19	ASSINPRLEYNEQF
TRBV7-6	ASSSQGEMNTEAF
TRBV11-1	ASSRGQGSTDTQY
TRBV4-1	ASSQVKAGNYEQY
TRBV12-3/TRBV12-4	ASSSNLDQPQH
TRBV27	ASSLSGGTEPSYEQY
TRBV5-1	ASCQGAGALTDTQY
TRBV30	AWSSTGGINSNQPQH